This TCR beta chain is drawn from a study of identical twins. The table lists this clonotype with a few counts. V was shortened by 2 bases and J by 6 bases, with 10 bases between the two germline ends. The CDR3 spans 13 residues. CDR1 and CDR2 (germline): ENHRY, SYGVKD. TCRdb re-analysed the 5' RACE reads in MiXCR, keeping a single row per CDR3 protein. The sample carries 500,000 to 600,000 distinct CDR3 sequences, 20% to 25% recorded once. This same sample was also taken into another study, of T cells expressing NK-cell markers. Per that study: One of the eight sequenced donors was seronegative, whereas the other seven were HCMV-seropositive. Whether expanded NKG2C+ T cell clones were HCMV-specific remained unclear.

Material: CD4+ T cells sorted from blood. V usage is TRBV10-3 and J usage is TRBJ1-1; the D is unclear. This sequence was found in a woman aged 18-30 years in good health. The CDR3 sequence: CAISEPPGSEAFF. The DNA of the CDR3 is TGTGCCATCAGTGAGCCCCCGGGATCTGAAGCTTTCTTT.